The 26 T cell receptor beta chains given below trace back to one sample, sequenced in a study of cytomegalovirus exposure and HLA in healthy donors. In the PCR, 60 Vbeta and 13 Jbeta primers were used. Assay: immunoSEQ multiplex PCR; the TCRdb copy retains only in-frame clones and omits some. This table holds about 140,000 clones, 75% to 90% found once. What was sequenced was PBMCs. Receptors originate from a female donor in good health and CMV-seronegative.

This clone was counted a few times. This chain uses TRBV19 with TRBJ1-5; TRBD1 aligns across 8 bases. V gave up 3 bases and J gave up 2 bases; unmatched junction bases: 3. Germline values: CDR1 LNHDA, CDR2 SQIVND (reference sequence). The CDR3 runs to 15 residues. CDR3 sequence: CASSMGQVGNQPQHF. The CDR3 region has the DNA TGTGCCAGTAGTATGGGACAGGTGGGCAATCAGCCCCAGCATTTT.

This clone came up many times. V and J are TRBV2 and TRBJ2-5; TRBD1 might be the D (5 bases). V lost 3 bases to trimming and J lost 4 bases, with 15 bases between them. This CDR3 is 15 amino acids long. CDR1 SNHLY and CDR2 FYNNEI come from the germline V gene. The CDR3 loop reads CASSDGGHYSETQYF. CDR3 bases: TGTGCCAGCAGTGACGGCGGACACTACTCAGAGACCCAGTACTTC.

Turning to this clone: This same CDR3 is encoded by further DNA sequences in the sample. The V call is TRBV27, the J call TRBJ2-1; 8 bases agree with TRBD1. Germline CDR1 reads MNHEY; CDR2 reads SMNVEV (reference sequence). This CDR3 spans 14 amino acids. With 6 bases clipped from V and 3 bases from J, the junction kept 4 bases outside the gene matches. The CDR3 nucleotides read TGTGCCAGCAGCCCCGGGACAGGCTACAATGAGCAGTTCTTC. Its protein product is CASSPGTGYNEQFF.

This chain links TRBV6-6 with TRBJ1-3; D call uncertain. Between the trimmed V and J ends, which lost 6 bases and 1 base, there was a span of 10 bases. The CDR3 extends over 14 amino acids. In germline, CDR1 is MNHNY, CDR2 SVGAGI (reference sequence). The CDR3 loop reads CASSRGESGNTIYF. DNA of the CDR3: TGTGCCAGCAGCAGAGGTGAATCTGGAAACACCATATATTTT.

The gene calls are TRBV2 and TRBJ2-6; D gene uncertain. This CDR3 contains 15 residues. Germline V gives CDR1 SNHLY, CDR2 FYNNEI. V shed 4 bases and J shed 0 bases, with 7 bases lying between them. Here the CDR3 DNA reads TGTGCCAGCAGTGGGCAGTTCTCTGGGGCCAACGTCCTGACTTTC. This codes for CASSGQFSGANVLTF.

The genes are TRBV14 and TRBJ1-2; D is unresolved. Per the germline V gene, CDR1 is SGHDN and CDR2 is FVKESK. V was shortened by 4 bases and J by 5 bases, with 20 bases between the two germline ends. This CDR3 contains 16 residues. In DNA, the CDR3 is TGTGCCAGCAGCCGGAATGGAGGCATCAATGAGTATGGCTACACCTTC. It codes for CASSRNGGINEYGYTF.

The chain couples TRBV6-5 to TRBJ1-2, with D possibly being TRBD1 (6 bases). Germline CDR1 reads MNHEY; CDR2 reads SVGAGI. The CDR3 totals 13 residues. The ends were cut back, 3 bases at V and 5 bases at J, with 10 bases in the middle. CDR3 DNA: TGTGCCAGCAGTTATGGCAGGGGTTATGGCTACACCTTC. Translated: CASSYGRGYGYTF.

This clone has more than one count but fewer than ten. The chain uses TRBV29-1 and TRBJ1-1, with 8 bases fitting TRBD1. The germline gives CDR1 SQVTM, CDR2 ANQGSEA. Trimming cost V 6 bases and J 0 bases; bases outside gene matches: 12. CDR3 length equals 16 residues. This CDR3 is CSVRQGYLNMNTEAFF. CDR3 in DNA: TGCAGCGTCCGACAGGGGTACCTTAACATGAACACTGAAGCTTTCTTT.

This rearrangement joins TRBV2 to TRBJ1-4, with unresolved D. Per germline, CDR1 SNHLY and CDR2 FYNNEI. The CDR3 length is 14 residues. Between the trimmed V and J ends, which lost 5 bases and 6 bases, there was a span of 13 bases. CDR3 region: CASSLSTGYEKLFF. As DNA, the CDR3 is TGTGCCAGCAGTTTGTCGACTGGTTATGAAAAACTGTTTTTT.

The chain carries TRBV2 and TRBJ1-1; TRBD1 is a possible D gene (6 bases). The ends were cut back, 4 bases at V and 4 bases at J, with 16 bases in the middle. There are 15 residues in the CDR3. CDR1 is SNHLY, CDR2 FYNNEI, per germline. CDR3: CASSVFGGRGTEAFF. The DNA for the CDR3 is TGTGCCAGCAGTGTATTTGGGGGCCGGGGCACTGAAGCTTTCTTT.

The rearrangement uses TRBV5-6 and TRBJ2-1; D uncertain. The CDR3 consists of 12 residues. CDR1 SGHDT and CDR2 YYEEEE come from the germline V gene. V lost 4 bases and J 5 bases, leaving 7 bases between the germline ends. The CDR3 DNA is TGTGCCAGCAGCGTTTTAGACAATGAGCAGTTCTTC. Its protein is CASSVLDNEQFF.

The J gene is TRBJ1-1, the V gene TRBV13; D gene uncertain. CDR3 length equals 13 residues. Trimming removed 3 bases at V and 9 bases at J, with 14 bases between. Germline CDR1 reads PRHDT; CDR2 reads FYEKMQ (reference sequence). The CDR3 sequence is CASSFSGGRKAFF. The DNA of the CDR3 is TGTGCCAGCAGCTTTTCCGGCGGGCGGAAAGCTTTCTTT.

In its sample, this clone was seen a few times. This rearrangement joins TRBV6-6 to TRBJ1-1; D gene unclear. Germline lookup yields CDR1 MNHNY and CDR2 SVGAGI (reference sequence). The CDR3 is 12 amino acids. The ends were cut back, 6 bases at V and 3 bases at J, with 8 bases in the middle. The CDR3 here is CASRWEDTEAFF. CDR3 in DNA: TGTGCCAGCAGGTGGGAGGACACTGAAGCTTTCTTT.

The chain recombines TRBV6-5 with TRBJ1-1; D might be TRBD1 (5 bases). Between the trimmed V and J ends, which lost 4 bases and 1 base, there was a span of 13 bases. The CDR3 sequence is 15 residues long. Germline V lookup: CDR1 MNHEY, CDR2 SVGAGI. The CDR3 reads CASSSLLGRNTEAFF. CDR3 sequence (DNA): TGTGCCAGCAGTTCGTTATTGGGGCGGAACACTGAAGCTTTCTTT.

The chain is built from TRBV29-1 and TRBJ2-1; possibly TRBD2 for D (5 bases). The CDR3 has 15 residues. Trimming removed 5 bases from V and 7 bases from J, with 21 bases in between. Germline V gene sequence: CDR1 SQVTM, CDR2 ANQGSEA. The DNA for the CDR3 is TGCAGCGTTAGGAGAGGGCAGGCATCGGGGAATGAGCAGTTCTTC. Its protein is CSVRRGQASGNEQFF.

V usage is TRBV30 and J usage is TRBJ1-5, with a possible D match to TRBD1 (6 bases). Germline V lookup: CDR1 GTSNPN, CDR2 SVGIG (reference sequence). Trimming removed 4 bases from V and 4 bases from J, with 17 bases in between. The CDR3 sequence is 15 residues long. The CDR3 region has the DNA TGTGCCTGGAAAGTGGCAGAGGGGGGGAATCAGCCCCAGCATTTT. It translates to CAWKVAEGGNQPQHF. The full variable domain, with the rest looked up from reference TRBV30 and TRBJ1-5, is SQTIHQWPATLVQPVGSPLSLECTVEGTSNPNLYWYRQAAGRGLQLLFYSVGIGQISSEVPQNLSASRPQDRQFILSSKKLLLSDSGFYLCAWKVAEGGNQPQHFGDGTRLSIL.

This sequence joins TRBV2 and TRBJ2-1; D is perhaps TRBD2 (5 bases). The CDR3 length is 10 residues. Germline V gives CDR1 SNHLY, CDR2 FYNNEI. V gave up 8 bases and J gave up 9 bases, with 8 bases separating them. The CDR3 DNA sequence: TGTGCCAGCGGCCGGGGTGAGCAGTTCTTC. Its protein product is CASGRGEQFF.

This clone has just one count. The chain combines TRBV9 with TRBJ2-2; TRBD1 matches at 7 bases. This CDR3 is built from 15 residues. Germline CDR1 reads SGDLS; CDR2 reads YYNGEE. Trimming took 2 bases from V and 0 from J; bases not matched to a gene: 1. CDR3 nucleotide sequence: TGTGCCAGCAGCGTTACAGGGGCGAACACCGGGGAGCTGTTTTTT. Its translation: CASSVTGANTGELFF.

As DNA, the CDR3 is TGTGCCAGCATCCTTCGACAGGGGGTTCATGAGCAGTTCTTC. The encoded protein is CASILRQGVHEQFF. This chain connects TRBV28 to TRBJ2-1, with 9 bases lining up with TRBD1. The CDR3 spans 14 residues. J lost 8 bases, V lost 7 bases, and 9 bases had no gene match. Germline V gives CDR1 MDHEN, CDR2 SYDVKM.

The V call is TRBV30, the J call TRBJ1-5; 9 positions agree with TRBD1. V was clipped by 7 bases and J by 2 bases; unmatched bases: 6. CDR3 length: 14 residues. CDR1 is GTSNPN and CDR2 is SVGIG in the germline V gene (reference sequence). Written as DNA, the CDR3 is TGTGCCTCGGGGGACAGGGTCGGCAATCAGCCCCAGCATTTT. Translated, it gives CASGDRVGNQPQHF. Full variable domain (outside the CDR3, taken from reference TRBV30 and TRBJ1-5): SQTIHQWPATLVQPVGSPLSLECTVEGTSNPNLYWYRQAAGRGLQLLFYSVGIGQISSEVPQNLSASRPQDRQFILSSKKLLLSDSGFYLCASGDRVGNQPQHFGDGTRLSIL.

This clone was picked up a small number of times. The chain combines TRBV9 with TRBJ2-3; perhaps TRBD1 as D (6 bases). The CDR3 extends over 15 amino acids. Trimming removed 0 bases at V and 3 bases at J, with 11 bases between. Germline CDR1 SGDLS, CDR2 YYNGEE. CDR3 sequence (DNA): TGTGCCAGCAGCGTAGATTCAGGGGCGACAGATACGCAGTATTTT. Its translation is CASSVDSGATDTQYF.

The table lists this clone with a count of one. V gene TRBV6-5 combines with J gene TRBJ2-7; 11 nucleotides match TRBD1. CDR1 is MNHEY, CDR2 SVGAGI, per germline. Germline trimming cut 6 bases from V and 4 bases from J; bases unmatched to any gene: 5. CDR3 length: 14 amino acids. Here the CDR3 DNA reads TGTGCCAGCAGACCCGGACAGGGGGCTTACGAGCAGTACTTC. Residues: CASRPGQGAYEQYF.

The chain recombines TRBV5-6 with TRBJ1-5; D is unclear. The ends were cut back, 0 bases at V and 12 bases at J, with 10 bases in the middle. The germline CDR1 and CDR2 sequences are SGHDT and YYEEEE. This CDR3 region has 12 residues. CDR3 protein: CASSLVGSRQHF. CDR3 DNA sequence: TGTGCCAGCAGCTTGGTGGGTAGCCGCCAGCATTTT.

This chain links TRBV19 with TRBJ2-5, with D maybe TRBD1 (5 bases). V gave up 8 bases and J gave up 1 base, with 8 bases separating them. Germline CDR1 is LNHDA and CDR2 is SQIVND (reference sequence). The CDR3 is 12 residues long. The CDR3: CASGASQETQYF. Here the CDR3 DNA reads TGTGCCAGTGGGGCCAGCCAAGAGACCCAGTACTTC.

CDR3 amino acids: CASSLAPAGGGEQFF. CDR3 sequence (DNA): TGTGCCAGCAGCTTAGCGCCAGCGGGAGGTGGTGAGCAGTTCTTC. The V and J genes are TRBV7-7 and TRBJ2-1; 9 positions match TRBD2. Germline assignment: CDR1 SSHAT and CDR2 FNYEAQ (reference sequence). The CDR3 runs 15 residues. The J segment lost 9 bases and the V segment lost 0 bases, leaving 6 bases of the junction unmatched. The variable domain in full, with the rest retrieved from reference TRBV7-7 and TRBJ2-1, is GAGVSQSPRYKVTKRGQDVTLRCDPISSHATLYWYQQALGQGPEFLTYFNYEAQPDKSGLPSDRFSAERPEGSISTLTIQRTEQRDSAMYRCASSLAPAGGGEQFFGPGTRLTVL.

The rearrangement uses TRBV5-6 and TRBJ1-5, with a weak D call TRBD1 (6 bases). Germline values: CDR1 SGHDT, CDR2 YYEEEE. This CDR3 comprises 16 residues. Trimming stripped 4 bases from V and 3 bases from J, with 17 bases between. CDR3 in DNA: TGTGCCAGCAGCCTCAGCTCGGACAGCCCCAATCAGCCCCAGCATTTT. It codes for CASSLSSDSPNQPQHF. The full variable domain, in which reference TRBV5-6 and TRBJ1-5 provide the parts outside the CDR3, is DAGVTQSPTHLIKTRGQQVTLRCSPKSGHDTVSWYQQALGQGPQFIFQYYEEEERQRGNFPDRFSGHQFPNYSSELNVNALLLGDSALYLCASSLSSDSPNQPQHFGDGTRLSIL.